This entry lists 26 T cell receptor beta chains sequenced from one sample in a study of blood T cell repertoires in COVID-19. Assay: immunoSEQ multiplex PCR; the TCRdb copy retains only in-frame clones and omits some. The sample has about 140,000 clones, over 80% seen once. The sample taken for sequencing was peripheral blood. The origin of the receptors is a woman of 80 years or more with acute or convalescent COVID-19.

As DNA, the CDR3 is TGTGCCAGCAGCGCACGGGACAGGGTAATGGGCAATCAGCCCCAGCATTTT. Residues: CASSARDRVMGNQPQHF. V gene TRBV9 combines with J gene TRBJ1-5; TRBD1 aligns across 9 bases. Germline-derived CDR1 and CDR2 are SGDLS and YYNGEE. The CDR3 has 17 amino acids. The V gene end was trimmed by 3 bases and the J gene end by 2 bases; junction bases not matched to a gene: 9.

The chain joins TRBV5-1 to TRBJ2-2; tentatively, D is TRBD1 (5 bases). Germline V gene data show CDR1 as SGHRS and CDR2 as YFSETQ. The CDR3 spans 14 residues. Trimming pared 2 bases from V and 5 bases from J, leaving 10 bases between. In nucleotides, the CDR3 is TGCGCCAGCAGCTTCCAGGGAATGACCGGGGAGCTGTTTTTT. It encodes CASSFQGMTGELFF.

The chain has TRBV13 and TRBJ2-3; TRBD2 matches 8 bases. V was clipped by 5 bases and J by 4 bases; unmatched bases: 5. The CDR3 contains 14 residues. The V gene's germline CDR1 is PRHDT and CDR2 FYEKMQ (reference sequence). The CDR3: CASSPAGLADTQYF. The CDR3 DNA reads TGTGCCAGCAGCCCCGCGGGACTAGCAGATACGCAGTATTTT. The complete variable domain, with remaining parts taken from reference TRBV13 and TRBJ2-3, reads AAGVIQSPRHLIKEKRETATLKCYPIPRHDTVYWYQQGPGQDPQFLISFYEKMQSDKGSIPDRFSAQQFSDYHSELNMSSLELGDSALYFCASSPAGLADTQYFGPGTRLTVL.

This chain joins TRBV5-1 and TRBJ1-2; no clear D. In germline, CDR1 is SGHRS, CDR2 YFSETQ. The CDR3 has 14 amino acids. Trimming removed 6 bases at V and 7 bases at J, with 19 bases between. In nucleotides, the CDR3 is TGCGCCAGCATGCCAATGGAGGGCCAAGGTGGCTACACCTTC. Protein sequence: CASMPMEGQGGYTF. Variable domain in full (rest from reference TRBV5-1 and TRBJ1-2): KAGVTQTPRYLIKTRGQQVTLSCSPISGHRSVSWYQQTPGQGLQFLFEYFSETQRNKGNFPGRFSGRQFSNSRSEMNVSTLELGDSALYLCASMPMEGQGGYTFGSGTRLTVV.

The chain recombines TRBV18 with TRBJ1-1; maybe TRBD1 (5 bases). The germline CDR1 and CDR2 sequences are KGHSH and LQKENI. The CDR3 runs 13 residues. Between the trimmed V and J ends, which lost 6 bases and 4 bases, there was a span of 12 bases. The CDR3 DNA reads TGTGCCAGCTCTGGGCAGGGAGGCACTGAAGCTTTCTTT. Translation: CASSGQGGTEAFF.

The chain uses TRBV3-1 (or the pseudogene TRBV3-2) and TRBJ2-2, with TRBD1 matching 10 bases. CDR1 LGHDT and CDR2 YNNKEL come from the germline V gene (reference sequence). V dropped 0 bases and J dropped 6; count of bases not matched to a gene: 4. This CDR3 region has 16 residues. In DNA form, the CDR3 reads TGTGCCAGCAGCCAAGACAGGACAGGGGGTGCCGGGGAGCTGTTTTTT. The encoded protein is CASSQDRTGGAGELFF.

A single count supports this clone. The gene calls are TRBV6-2 or TRBV6-3 and TRBJ1-2, with a weak D call TRBD1 (5 bases). The V gene's germline CDR1 is MNHEY and CDR2 SVGEGT. This CDR3 is 16 amino acids long. V was pared by 2 bases and J by 2 bases, with 15 bases between. DNA of the CDR3: TGTGCCAGCAGTTACGGGGGGGGAAGATCAAACTATGGCTACACCTTC. Translating it yields CASSYGGGRSNYGYTF.

V usage is TRBV6-5 and J usage is TRBJ1-4, with unresolved D. The germline V gene has CDR1 MNHEY and CDR2 SVGAGI. The CDR3 totals 15 residues. V lost 6 bases, J lost 0 bases, and 11 bases lay in between. This chain's CDR3 is CASRALMTTNEKLFF. CDR3 nucleotides: TGTGCCAGCAGGGCATTGATGACAACTAATGAAAAACTGTTTTTT.

This clone has only one observation. The gene calls are TRBV9 and TRBJ2-5; D possibly corresponds to TRBD2 (6 bases). The V gene's germline CDR1 is SGDLS and CDR2 YYNGEE. The length of the CDR3 is 15 residues. V lost 0 bases and J 3 bases, leaving 12 bases between the germline ends. The CDR3 DNA sequence: TGTGCCAGCAGCGTAGTGGGAGGATTAGAAGAGACCCAGTACTTC. As protein: CASSVVGGLEETQYF.

The CDR3 nucleotides read TGCGCCAGCAGCTTGGGTGGGGGGTACACTGAAGCTTTCTTT. Translation: CASSLGGGYTEAFF. V is TRBV5-1 and J is TRBJ1-1; a weak D match, TRBD1 (5 bases). CDR1 is SGHRS, CDR2 YFSETQ, per germline. This CDR3 is 14 amino acids long. The germline V and J ends were trimmed by 0 bases and 3 bases, with 9 bases remaining between them.

This chain joins TRBV20-1 and TRBJ1-1; perhaps TRBD1 as D (6 bases). The CDR3 contains 11 residues. Trimming left V 5 bases short and J 6 bases short, with 10 bases between. CDR1 and CDR2 from the germline V gene are DFQATT and SNEGSKA (reference sequence). The CDR3 nucleotides are TGCAGTGCTGGTCGGACAGCTGAAGCTTTCTTT. It is translated as CSAGRTAEAFF.

The chain joins TRBV6-2 or TRBV6-3 to TRBJ1-1; D is perhaps TRBD1 (6 bases). The germline V gene encodes CDR1 MNHEY and CDR2 SVGEGT. CDR3 length equals 13 residues. Trimming took off 2 bases at V and 10 bases at J, with 14 bases between the two ends. In DNA form, the CDR3 reads TGTGCCAGCAGTTACGTGCAGGCCAGGGGAGCTTTCTTT. This gives the protein CASSYVQARGAFF.

The chain is built from TRBV7-2 and TRBJ1-4; the D is unclear. Trimming removed 0 bases at V and 0 bases at J, with 5 bases between. Germline V gene sequence: CDR1 SGHTA, CDR2 FQGNSA. The length of the CDR3 is 15 residues. This CDR3 is CASSLAPATNEKLFF. The DNA of the CDR3 is TGTGCCAGCAGCTTAGCGCCAGCAACTAATGAAAAACTGTTTTTT.

The gene calls are TRBV5-1 and TRBJ2-7; 7 bases line up with TRBD1. J gave up 3 bases and V 0 bases, and 9 bases lay outside the gene matches. This CDR3 comprises 16 residues. Germline V lookup: CDR1 SGHRS, CDR2 YFSETQ. CDR3 in amino acids: CASSLGPRDRDYEQYF. The CDR3 DNA sequence: TGCGCCAGCAGCTTGGGCCCCCGGGACAGAGACTACGAGCAGTACTTC.

This chain uses TRBV29-1 with TRBJ1-1; D possibly corresponds to TRBD1 (6 bases). CDR1 and CDR2 (germline): SQVTM, ANQGSEA. The CDR3 runs to 13 residues. The V end was cut by 7 bases, the J end by 1 base, with 13 bases between. This chain's CDR3 is CSAAGTKNTEAFF. The DNA for the CDR3 is TGCAGCGCCGCCGGGACAAAGAACACTGAAGCTTTCTTT.

V usage is TRBV4-3 and J usage is TRBJ2-2, with 9 positions matching TRBD2. The CDR3 is 18 amino acids. V was pared by 0 bases and J by 2 bases, with 7 bases of the junction left unmatched. The germline CDR1 and CDR2 sequences are LGHNA and YSLEER. The CDR3 DNA reads TGCGCCAGCAGCCAAGAAAGACTAGCGGTCCTAAACACCGGGGAGCTGTTTTTT. It codes for CASSQERLAVLNTGELFF.

In its sample, this clone was seen once. The V gene is TRBV7-9, the J gene TRBJ1-2; 8 positions agree with TRBD1. Germline assignment: CDR1 SEHNR and CDR2 FQNEAQ (reference sequence). After removal of 5 bases from V and 1 base from J, the junction contained 6 bases not matched to a gene. The CDR3 is 15 amino acids. The DNA for the CDR3 is TGTGCCAGCAGCCGCGGGACAGGCTTTAACTATGGCTACACCTTC. Translated, it gives CASSRGTGFNYGYTF.

This clone has more than one count but fewer than ten. The rearrangement joins TRBV3-1 (or the pseudogene TRBV3-2) to TRBJ1-2; TRBD1 agrees at 8 bases. The germline V gene has CDR1 LGHDT and CDR2 YNNKEL (reference sequence). J was trimmed by 4 bases and V by 6 bases; bases with no gene match: 4. This CDR3 has 13 residues. The CDR3 DNA is TGTGCCAGCAGTTTCGGACAGGGCTATGGCTACACCTTC. It translates to CASSFGQGYGYTF.

This chain connects TRBV6-5 to TRBJ1-4; maybe TRBD1 (6 bases). The CDR3 extends over 15 amino acids. Trimming shortened V by 6 bases and J by 5 bases, and 16 bases separated the two germline ends. Germline V gives CDR1 MNHEY, CDR2 SVGAGI. CDR3 protein: CASSGTQKGNEKLFF. The CDR3 nucleotides read TGTGCCAGCAGCGGGACACAGAAGGGAAATGAAAAACTGTTTTTT.

The chain carries TRBV29-1 and TRBJ1-4; TRBD1 agrees at 9 bases. This CDR3 spans 13 amino acids. CDR1 and CDR2 (germline): SQVTM, ANQGSEA. With 4 bases clipped from V and 7 bases from J, the junction kept 4 bases outside the gene matches. The CDR3 reads CSVGGQGGEKLFF. CDR3 coding DNA: TGCAGCGTTGGGGGACAGGGAGGTGAAAAACTGTTTTTT.

The chain employs TRBV18 and TRBJ2-7, with 7 bases that match TRBD1. The J segment lost 2 bases and the V segment lost 3 bases, leaving 10 bases of the junction unmatched. The CDR3 runs 16 residues. Looked up from germline, CDR1 is KGHSH and CDR2 is LQKENI. The CDR3 bases are TGTGCCAGCTCACCGCCTGGGACAGCCAATCCCTACGAGCAGTACTTC. Protein product: CASSPPGTANPYEQYF.

This clone was counted a single time. The J gene is TRBJ1-1, the V gene TRBV5-1, with D maybe TRBD1 (6 bases). The CDR3 has 14 amino acids. Trimming removed 1 base at V and 8 bases at J, with 15 bases between. The germline gives CDR1 SGHRS, CDR2 YFSETQ. The CDR3 protein is CASSLPQSGVEAFF. The DNA of the CDR3 is TGCGCCAGCAGCTTGCCACAATCAGGGGTAGAAGCTTTCTTT. Complete variable domain (other parts from reference TRBV5-1 and TRBJ1-1): KAGVTQTPRYLIKTRGQQVTLSCSPISGHRSVSWYQQTPGQGLQFLFEYFSETQRNKGNFPGRFSGRQFSNSRSEMNVSTLELGDSALYLCASSLPQSGVEAFFGQGTRLTVV.

The rearrangement links TRBV25-1 to TRBJ1-1; 7 nucleotides line up with TRBD1. The germline CDR1 and CDR2 sequences are MGHDK and SYGVNS. J lost 4 bases, V lost 5 bases, and 10 bases had no gene match. This CDR3 comprises 15 residues. The CDR3 DNA sequence: TGTGCCAGCAGTCCCTACAGGGGTAGGAGCACTGAAGCTTTCTTT. Its protein is CASSPYRGRSTEAFF.

The rearrangement joins TRBV4-3 to TRBJ2-3; TRBD2 aligns across 13 bases. V was clipped by 4 bases and J by 3 bases; unmatched bases: 4. The CDR3 has 16 amino acids. CDR1 LGHNA and CDR2 YSLEER come from the germline V gene. In DNA, the CDR3 is TGCGCCAGCAGCCCGCGACTAGCGGGGGGAACAGATACGCAGTATTTT. Protein: CASSPRLAGGTDTQYF.

This clone was detected only once. The DNA of the CDR3 is TGTGCCATCACCCGGGGACCCGGAGGGTCACCCCTCCACTTT. Translation: CAITRGPGGSPLHF. This sequence joins TRBV10-3 and TRBJ1-6; perhaps TRBD1 as D (5 bases). Per germline, CDR1 ENHRY and CDR2 SYGVKD. V lost 7 bases and J lost 10, with 17 bases in between. This CDR3 has 14 residues.

The V and J genes are TRBV2 and TRBJ1-4, with 8 bases lining up with TRBD1. Germline V lookup: CDR1 SNHLY, CDR2 FYNNEI. CDR3 length: 14 residues. After removal of 6 bases from V and 4 bases from J, the junction contained 4 bases not matched to a gene. The CDR3 loop reads CASRGQGGNEKLFF. The CDR3 coding sequence is TGTGCCAGCAGAGGACAGGGAGGTAATGAAAAACTGTTTTTT.